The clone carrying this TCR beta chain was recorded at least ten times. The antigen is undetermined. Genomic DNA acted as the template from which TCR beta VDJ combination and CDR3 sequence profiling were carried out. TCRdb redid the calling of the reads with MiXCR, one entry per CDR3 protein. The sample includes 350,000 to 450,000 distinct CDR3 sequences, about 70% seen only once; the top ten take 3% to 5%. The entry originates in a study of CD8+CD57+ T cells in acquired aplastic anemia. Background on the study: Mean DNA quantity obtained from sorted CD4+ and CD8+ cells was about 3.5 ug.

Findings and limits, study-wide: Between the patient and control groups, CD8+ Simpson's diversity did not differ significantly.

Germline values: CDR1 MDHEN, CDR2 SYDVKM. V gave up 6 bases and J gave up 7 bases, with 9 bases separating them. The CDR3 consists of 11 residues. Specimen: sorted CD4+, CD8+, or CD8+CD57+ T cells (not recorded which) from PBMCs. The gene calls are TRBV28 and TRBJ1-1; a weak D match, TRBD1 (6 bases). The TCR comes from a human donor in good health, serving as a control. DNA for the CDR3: TGTGCCAGCAGCACAGGGTTTGAAGCTTTCTTT. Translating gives CASSTGFEAFF.